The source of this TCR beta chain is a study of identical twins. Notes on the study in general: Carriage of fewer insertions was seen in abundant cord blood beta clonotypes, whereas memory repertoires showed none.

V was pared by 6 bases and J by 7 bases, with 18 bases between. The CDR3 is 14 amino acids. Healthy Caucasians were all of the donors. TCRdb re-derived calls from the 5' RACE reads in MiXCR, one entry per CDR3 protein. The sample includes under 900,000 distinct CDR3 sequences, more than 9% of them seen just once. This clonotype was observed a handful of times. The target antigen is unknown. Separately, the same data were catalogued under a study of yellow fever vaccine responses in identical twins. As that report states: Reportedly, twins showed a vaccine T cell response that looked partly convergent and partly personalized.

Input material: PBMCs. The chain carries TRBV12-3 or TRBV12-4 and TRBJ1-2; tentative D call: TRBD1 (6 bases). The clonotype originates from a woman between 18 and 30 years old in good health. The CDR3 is CASRTGGALSGYTF. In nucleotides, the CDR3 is TGTGCCAGCAGAACGGGGGGGGCGCTTAGTGGCTACACCTTC.